The T cell receptor (beta chain) under discussion was sequenced for a study of preoperative IRX-2 immunotherapy in early breast cancer. Treatment noted: preoperative locoregional IRX-2 cytokine immunotherapy. This phase Ib study tested locoregional IRX-2 cytokine immunotherapy given before surgery. Measured with immunoSEQ multiplex PCR; TCRdb has only the in-frame clones, and not every one. Of roughly 34,000 clones in the sample, 85% to 90% were seen once. Trimming removed 3 bases from V and 12 bases from J; junction bases left unmatched: 16. This CDR3 contains 16 residues. Germline V gene lookup returns CDR1 MGHDK and CDR2 SYGVNS.

The gene calls are TRBV25-1 and TRBJ2-1; 8 bases fit TRBD2. Specimen: tumor tissue, collected after IRX-2 immunotherapy. The TCR sequence derives from a human donor with breast cancer. The chain's CDR3 is CASSDDGLAGLKGQFF. The CDR3 DNA sequence: TGTGCCAGCAGTGATGATGGACTAGCCGGACTTAAGGGGCAGTTCTTC.